Listed below are T cell receptor beta chains from one sample, sequenced in a study of Ad26.COV2.S vaccination and SARS-CoV-2 variants. This table comes from immunoSEQ multiplex PCR, and its TCRdb copy is limited to in-frame clones, with some not included. The data show about 440,000 clones, roughly 87% seen once. This specimen consisted of peripheral blood, obtained in a trial of Ad26.COV2.S vaccine versus placebo. The receptor source for this set is a person aged 18-60 years who received the Ad26.COV2.S COVID-19 vaccine or a placebo. Both conserved end residues are part of each CDR3. The D gene is left open where the match is weak. Size is stated for part of the rows, as once, few or many counts, or as a class when the clone is expanded.

D	V	J	size	DNA	CDR3
.	TRBV6-4	TRBJ2-7	.	TGTGCCAGCAGTGCGCCGGCGTCAAGTTTGGGCTCCTACGAGCAGTACTTC	CASSAPASSLGSYEQYF
.	TRBV6-6	TRBJ2-3	.	TGTGCCAGCAGCCCAGGACAGTCCACAGATACGCAGTATTTT	CASSPGQSTDTQYF
.	TRBV6-5	TRBJ2-2	.	TGTGCCAGCAGACCGCTCGGGCCCACCGGGGAGCTGTTTTTT	CASRPLGPTGELFF
.	TRBV28	TRBJ1-1	.	TGTGCCAGCAGTTTGGTCCAGAACACTGAAGCTTTCTTT	CASSLVQNTEAFF
.	TRBV28	TRBJ1-1	.	TGTGCCAGCAGTTTGGGCACGGCGGCCCACATGAACACTGAAGCTTTCTTT	CASSLGTAAHMNTEAFF
.	TRBV2	TRBJ1-2	once	TGTGCCAGCAGTGAATCAGGGAGGTGGTATGGCTACACCTTC	CASSESGRWYGYTF
TRBD2	TRBV5-1	TRBJ2-7	.	TGCGCCAGCAGCTGGGGACTAGCGGGAGGCTCGGCTCTCGAGCAGTACTTC	CASSWGLAGGSALEQYF
.	TRBV18	TRBJ2-1	.	TGTGCCAGCTCAGCGACAGACAATGAGCAGTTCTTC	CASSATDNEQFF
.	TRBV5-5	TRBJ1-1	.	TGTGCCAGCAGCTTGAACCAAGTCGGGGTGAACACTGAAGCTTTCTTT	CASSLNQVGVNTEAFF
.	TRBV18	TRBJ2-7	once	TGTGCCAGCTCACCGGGGGGCATCCCCTACGAGCAGTACTTC	CASSPGGIPYEQYF
TRBD2	TRBV4-2	TRBJ2-2	.	TGTGCCAGCAGCCAAGGGTCTGGGGCGGGAGTCGGCACCGGGGAGCTGTTTTTT	CASSQGSGAGVGTGELFF
TRBD1	TRBV29-1	TRBJ2-3	.	TGCAGCGGCGAGACAGGGGGCCGGCGCACAGATACGCAGTATTTT	CSGETGGRRTDTQYF
.	TRBV6-6	TRBJ2-1	.	TGTGCCAGCAGTTACACCCCAGACGGTTACAATGAGCAGTTCTTC	CASSYTPDGYNEQFF
.	TRBV5-1	TRBJ1-1	.	TGCGCCAGCAGCCTGCAGGGGCGCCAGTCTGCTGAAGCTTTCTTT	CASSLQGRQSAEAFF
.	TRBV29-1	TRBJ1-2	once	TGCAGCTCACGGATAGGTAGTCGATACACCTTC	CSSRIGSRYTF
.	TRBV28	TRBJ2-7	.	TGTGCCAGCAGGCCACAGGGATCCTACGAGCAGTACTTC	CASRPQGSYEQYF
.	TRBV14	TRBJ2-3	.	TGTGCCAGCAGCCGGTCTTTCGCGGATACGCAGTATTTT	CASSRSFADTQYF
.	TRBV6-2/TRBV6-3	TRBJ2-7	.	TGTGCCAGCAGTTACCGAAGAGCCTACGAGCAGTACTTC	CASSYRRAYEQYF
.	TRBV6-2/TRBV6-3	TRBJ2-1	.	TGTGCCAGCAGCCCACCAGGGGCACGGTACAATGAGCAGTTCTTC	CASSPPGARYNEQFF
TRBD2	TRBV14	TRBJ2-3	.	TGTGCCAGCAGCCAAGAAGGTGAAGGCGGGAGAGTAGATACGCAGTATTTT	CASSQEGEGGRVDTQYF
.	TRBV6-5	TRBJ1-1	once	TGTGCCAGCAGTCACGAGGGGTATAGTGAAGCTTTCTTT	CASSHEGYSEAFF
.	TRBV28	TRBJ2-4	once	TGTGCCAGCAGTTCAATGGGGCCCCTAGCCAAAAACATTCAGTACTTC	CASSSMGPLAKNIQYF
.	TRBV29-1	TRBJ2-2	.	TGCAGCGCTCAACCCCGTGGGCTGTTGAACACCGGGGAGCTGTTTTTT	CSAQPRGLLNTGELFF
.	TRBV7-2	TRBJ2-1	.	TGTGCCAGCAGGAGAGAGTTTAGCGAGCATGAGCAGTTCTTC	CASRREFSEHEQFF
.	TRBV5-4	TRBJ2-1	.	TGTGCCAGCAGCTTGGACCCCTTTCAGATCTACAATGAGCAGTTCTTC	CASSLDPFQIYNEQFF
.	TRBV5-1	TRBJ1-6	.	TGCGCCAGCAGCTTGAACAGGGACAATTCACCCCTCCACTTT	CASSLNRDNSPLHF
.	TRBV27	TRBJ2-2	few	TGTGCCAGCAGTTTAATATGGGGGTCCGGGGAGCTGTTTTTT	CASSLIWGSGELFF
TRBD2	TRBV28	TRBJ2-4	.	TGTGCCAGCAGTTTCGCGGGGGACATTCAGTACTTC	CASSFAGDIQYF
.	TRBV30	TRBJ2-7	.	TGTGCCTGGAGTGTGGGGGGGCCCGAGCAGTACTTC	CAWSVGGPEQYF
TRBD2	TRBV6-5	TRBJ2-3	.	TGTGCCAGCAGTTACATTGCGGGAGGGAGCACAGATACGCAGTATTTT	CASSYIAGGSTDTQYF
.	TRBV30	TRBJ1-2	.	TGTGCCTGGGCCCGCGGACAGTTTCTTCATGGCTACACCTTC	CAWARGQFLHGYTF
TRBD1	TRBV5-8	TRBJ1-3	once	TGTGCCAGCAGCTTGGGGACAGGGGCTGGAAACACCATATATTTT	CASSLGTGAGNTIYF
TRBD1	TRBV15	TRBJ2-3	.	TGTGCCACCAGCAGAGATGTACAGGGGGCCACAGATACGCAGTATTTT	CATSRDVQGATDTQYF
TRBD1	TRBV5-1	TRBJ1-4	.	TGCGCCAGCAGCTTGTGGCAGGGGGGAGGAAAACTGTTTTTT	CASSLWQGGGKLFF
.	TRBV21-1	TRBJ2-1	.	TGTGCCAGCAGCCCTTGGGCCAATGAGCAGTTCTTC	CASSPWANEQFF
.	TRBV5-3	TRBJ2-5	.	TGTGCCAGAAGCTTGGAGACCCAGTACTTC	CARSLETQYF
.	TRBV25-1	TRBJ1-1	many	TGTGCCAGCCCCCCATCCCCGTGGGGGACTGAAGCTTTCTTT	CASPPSPWGTEAFF
.	TRBV4-1	TRBJ2-7	.	TGCGCCAGCAGCCAAGAATTGGGGCCTGGCTACGAGCAGTACTTC	CASSQELGPGYEQYF
TRBD2	TRBV5-1	TRBJ2-1	.	TGCGCCAGCAGCTTGCGACTAGCGGGGTACAATGAGCAGTTCTTC	CASSLRLAGYNEQFF
.	TRBV11-2	TRBJ2-1	once	TGTGCCAGCAGCTTCCAAAGGTTTTACAATGAGCAGTTCTTC	CASSFQRFYNEQFF
TRBD2	TRBV25-1	TRBJ2-1	.	TGTGCCAGCAGTGAACGACTAGCGGGAGGGCCTGAGTTCTTC	CASSERLAGGPEFF
TRBD1	TRBV3-1/TRBV3-2	TRBJ1-6	.	TGTGCCAGCAGCCATGGGGACAGGCATAATTCACCCCTCCACTTT	CASSHGDRHNSPLHF
.	TRBV11-3	TRBJ2-2	.	TGTGCCAGCAGCCCCGTTAGAGGGGGTAACGCCGGGGAGCTGTTTTTT	CASSPVRGGNAGELFF
.	TRBV28	TRBJ1-1	.	TGTGCCACCCTGAGAGGGGGGGGCACTGAAGCTTTCTTT	CATLRGGGTEAFF
.	TRBV7-2	TRBJ1-6	.	TGTGCCAGCAGCTTAGCGCCTAGCCTCGGAGAAAACGGGAATTCACCCCTCCACTTT	CASSLAPSLGENGNSPLHF
.	TRBV6-5	TRBJ2-7	once	TGTGCCAGCACCCTCGGACAGCGGTCTATCTACGAGCAGTACTTC	CASTLGQRSIYEQYF
TRBD1	TRBV6-5	TRBJ2-7	.	TGTGCCAGCAGTCGGCAGGGGGTCCCCGAGCAGTACTTC	CASSRQGVPEQYF
.	TRBV15	TRBJ2-1	once	TGTGCCACCAGCAGAGGTAGCGGATATGTGCAGTTCTTC	CATSRGSGYVQFF
TRBD2	TRBV5-6	TRBJ2-7	.	TGTGCCAGCAGATACAGCGGGAGAAACGAGCAGTACTTC	CASRYSGRNEQYF
TRBD1	TRBV19	TRBJ1-2	.	TGTGCCAGTACCCTTCCCGACAGGGCCGGTGGCTACACCTTC	CASTLPDRAGGYTF
.	TRBV7-3	TRBJ1-1	few	TGTGCCAGCAGCCCCGCGGGGTCGGGCACTGAAGCTTTCTTT	CASSPAGSGTEAFF
.	TRBV27	TRBJ2-1	few	TGTGCCAGCAGTTTCTCAAGGACCGGGCGGGGTTACAATGAGCAGTTCTTC	CASSFSRTGRGYNEQFF
.	TRBV7-9	TRBJ1-4	.	TGTGCCAGCAGCTTAGGTCAGGGTTTGTTTTTT	CASSLGQGLFF
.	TRBV29-1	TRBJ1-3	.	TGCAGCATTTCGGGGGCCTCCGCTGGAAACACCATATATTTT	CSISGASAGNTIYF
.	TRBV2	TRBJ1-5	once	TGTGCCAGCGATCGGGGTGGCGGTCAGCCCCAGCATTTT	CASDRGGGQPQHF